These T cell receptor beta chains were read from a single sample in a study of response to subunit inactivated influenza vaccine. TCRdb passed the RT-PCR reads through MiXCR, listing each CDR3 protein once. In the table there are about 540,000 distinct CDR3 sequences, approximately 22% of which are singletons. These same records also appear under a second study, on T cells expressing NK-cell markers.

The specimen comprised CD4+ T cells sorted from PBMCs, sampled about 12 days after vaccination. The receptors were gathered from a man aged 50 to 60 who received an inactivated influenza vaccine. Each CDR3 is given without its conserved first and last residue. A D gene is named only where the DNA matches it firmly.

V gene: TRBV12-3/TRBV12-4
D gene: TRBD1
CDR3 protein: ASSYQDRGGTIY

V gene: TRBV3-1
D gene: -
CDR3 protein: ASSLRDMKF

V gene: TRBV15
D gene: -
CDR3 protein: ATSSRPGPNTEAF

V gene: TRBV3-1
D gene: -
CDR3 protein: ASSQAGANGETQY

V gene: TRBV10-3
D gene: TRBD1
CDR3 protein: AISQTGVNEQF

V gene: TRBV30
D gene: -
CDR3 protein: AWSVASNLAF

V gene: TRBV5-1
D gene: -
CDR3 protein: ASSWGRGRAYNEQF

V gene: TRBV6-1
D gene: -
CDR3 protein: ASRPDRAQETQY

V gene: TRBV12-3/TRBV12-4
D gene: TRBD1
CDR3 protein: ASSLGDSFNQPQH

V gene: TRBV9
D gene: TRBD2
CDR3 protein: ASSSAGGLAEDTQY

V gene: TRBV20-1
D gene: -
CDR3 protein: SANRHLNSPLH

V gene: TRBV14
D gene: TRBD1
CDR3 protein: ASSIQGASTSPLH

V gene: TRBV10-3
D gene: -
CDR3 protein: AISDSSVAKNIQY

V gene: TRBV6-1
D gene: TRBD1
CDR3 protein: ASSDRAGGVETQY

V gene: TRBV11-1
D gene: -
CDR3 protein: ASSLAYPTDPYEQY

V gene: TRBV4-3
D gene: -
CDR3 protein: ASSQDWTKGDTQY

V gene: TRBV20-1
D gene: -
CDR3 protein: SARDGPGEQY

V gene: TRBV30
D gene: -
CDR3 protein: AWSTYSDSEAF

V gene: TRBV7-2
D gene: TRBD2
CDR3 protein: ASDSGRGNNEQF

V gene: TRBV2
D gene: -
CDR3 protein: ASSGSGAKDTQY

V gene: TRBV29-1
D gene: -
CDR3 protein: SVGGRGYEQY

V gene: TRBV3-2
D gene: -
CDR3 protein: ASSQDWRKGGHEQY

V gene: TRBV5-1
D gene: -
CDR3 protein: ASSLGGRPYEQY

V gene: TRBV12-3/TRBV12-4
D gene: -
CDR3 protein: TSSLRYNTEAF

V gene: TRBV6-1
D gene: -
CDR3 protein: ASSELGGGYT

V gene: TRBV5-1
D gene: -
CDR3 protein: ASRRGGGTGNTEAF

V gene: TRBV24-1
D gene: -
CDR3 protein: ATSDSANFYNEQF

V gene: TRBV12-3/TRBV12-4
D gene: -
CDR3 protein: ASSFGGKANYGYT

V gene: TRBV28
D gene: TRBD2
CDR3 protein: ASSSAGAGGPYEQY

V gene: TRBV20-1
D gene: -
CDR3 protein: SARGSNQPQH

V gene: TRBV12-3/TRBV12-4
D gene: TRBD1
CDR3 protein: ASSSTHRGRWDIQY

V gene: TRBV7-2
D gene: TRBD2
CDR3 protein: ASSPKGRGYSYEQY